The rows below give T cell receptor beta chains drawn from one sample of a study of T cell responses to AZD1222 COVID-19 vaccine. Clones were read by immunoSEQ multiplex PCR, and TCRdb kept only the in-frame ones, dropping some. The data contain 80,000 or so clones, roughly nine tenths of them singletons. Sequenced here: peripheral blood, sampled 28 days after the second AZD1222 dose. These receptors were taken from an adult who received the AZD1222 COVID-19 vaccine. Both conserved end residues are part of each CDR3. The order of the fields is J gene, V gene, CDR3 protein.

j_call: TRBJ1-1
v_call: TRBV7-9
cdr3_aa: CASSPATAVEAFF

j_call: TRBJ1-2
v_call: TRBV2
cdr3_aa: CASSELLGYGYTF

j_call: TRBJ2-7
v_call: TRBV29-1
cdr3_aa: CSATGRGSYEQYF

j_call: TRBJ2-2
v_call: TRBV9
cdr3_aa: CASSVVGSGELFF

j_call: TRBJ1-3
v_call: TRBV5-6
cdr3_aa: CASSLDRGNTIYF

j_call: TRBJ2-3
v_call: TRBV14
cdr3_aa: CASSQGTGITDTQYF

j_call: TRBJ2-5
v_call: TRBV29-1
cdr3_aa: CSVPVSGRRQETQYF

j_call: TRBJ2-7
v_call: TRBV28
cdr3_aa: CASTPTGGHYEQYF

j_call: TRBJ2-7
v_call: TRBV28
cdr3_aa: CASSMEVSYEQYF

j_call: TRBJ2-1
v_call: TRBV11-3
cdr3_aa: CASSLALLGSGITGEQFF

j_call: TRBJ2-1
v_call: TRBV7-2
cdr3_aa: CASSLVASGSSYNEQFF

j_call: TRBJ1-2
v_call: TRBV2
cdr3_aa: CASGDGSPYGYTF

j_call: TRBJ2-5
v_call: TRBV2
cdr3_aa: CAQSSSIGRETQYF

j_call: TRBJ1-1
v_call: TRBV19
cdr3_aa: CASSTLGRKNTEAFF

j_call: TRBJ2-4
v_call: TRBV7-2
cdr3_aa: CASSLGPGAPKNIQYF

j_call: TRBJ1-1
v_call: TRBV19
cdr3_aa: CATQGWTVMNTEAFF

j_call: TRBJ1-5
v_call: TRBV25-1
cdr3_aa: CASSDVGNQPQHF

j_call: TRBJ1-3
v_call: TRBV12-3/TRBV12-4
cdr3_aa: CAIEFNGGDTIYF

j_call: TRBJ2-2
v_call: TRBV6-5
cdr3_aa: CASSYRGLAGKGELFF

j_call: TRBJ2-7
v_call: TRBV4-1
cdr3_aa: CASSQAGTGTYEQYF

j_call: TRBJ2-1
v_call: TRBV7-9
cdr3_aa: CASSLLGRFGHEQFF

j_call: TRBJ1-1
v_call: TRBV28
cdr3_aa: CASSPLGYLNTEAFF

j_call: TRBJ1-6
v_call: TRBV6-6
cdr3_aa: CASSYSTGGGSSPLHF

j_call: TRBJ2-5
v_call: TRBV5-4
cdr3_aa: CASSSRLAGLAETQYF

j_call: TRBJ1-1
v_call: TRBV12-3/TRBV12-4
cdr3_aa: CASILWGNTEAFF

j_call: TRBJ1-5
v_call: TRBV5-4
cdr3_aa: CASSLGGSQNQPQHF

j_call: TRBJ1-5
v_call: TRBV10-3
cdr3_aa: CAISGGTVSGNQPQHF

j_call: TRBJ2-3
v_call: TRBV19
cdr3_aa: CASSIGRGTKPDTQYF

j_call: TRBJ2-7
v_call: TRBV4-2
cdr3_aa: CASSQEAGGASGMREQYF

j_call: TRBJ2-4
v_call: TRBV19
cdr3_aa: CASSAASGRIQYF

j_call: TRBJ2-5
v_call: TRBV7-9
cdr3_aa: CASSWSTVKETQYF

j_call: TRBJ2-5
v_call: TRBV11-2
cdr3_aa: CASSLVGLAETQYF

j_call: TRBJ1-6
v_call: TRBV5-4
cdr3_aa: CASSLVGHNSPLHF

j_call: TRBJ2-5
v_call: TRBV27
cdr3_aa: CASSPIVGAIQETQYF

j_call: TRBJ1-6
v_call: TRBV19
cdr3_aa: CAIGTGDNSPLHF

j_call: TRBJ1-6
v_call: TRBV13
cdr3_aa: CASSLKQPFHNSPLHF

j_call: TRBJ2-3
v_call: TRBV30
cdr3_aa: CAWSKDRGPSDTQYF

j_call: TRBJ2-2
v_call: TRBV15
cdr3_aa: CATSNDFTGELFF

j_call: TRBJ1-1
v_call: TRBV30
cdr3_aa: CACEGLVGTEAFF

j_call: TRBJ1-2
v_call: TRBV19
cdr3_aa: CASSIGRGANYGYTF

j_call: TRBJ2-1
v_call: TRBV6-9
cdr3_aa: CASSYSRSGSTNEQFF

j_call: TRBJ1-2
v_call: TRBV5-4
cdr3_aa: CASSRVEGALYGYTF

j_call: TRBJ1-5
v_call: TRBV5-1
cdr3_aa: CASSLGTGNNQPQHF

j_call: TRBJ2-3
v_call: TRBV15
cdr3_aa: CATSRVRGVQDTQYF

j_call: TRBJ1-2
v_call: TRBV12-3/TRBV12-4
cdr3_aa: CASRPGNYGYTF

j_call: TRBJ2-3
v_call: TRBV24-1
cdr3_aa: CATSDPPQRSSTDTQYF